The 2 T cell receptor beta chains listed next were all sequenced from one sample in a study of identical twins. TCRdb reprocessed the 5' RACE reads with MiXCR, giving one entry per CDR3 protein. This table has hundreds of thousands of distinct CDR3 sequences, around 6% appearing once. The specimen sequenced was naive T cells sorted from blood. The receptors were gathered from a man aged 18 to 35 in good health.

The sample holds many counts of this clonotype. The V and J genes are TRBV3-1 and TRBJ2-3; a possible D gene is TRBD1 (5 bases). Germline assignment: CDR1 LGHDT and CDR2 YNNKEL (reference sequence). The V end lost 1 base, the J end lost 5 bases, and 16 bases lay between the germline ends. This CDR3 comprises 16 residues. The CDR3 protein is CASSQVGGQRGDTQYF. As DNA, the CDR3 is TGTGCCAGCAGCCAAGTAGGCGGACAAAGGGGAGATACGCAGTATTTT.

The CDR3 loop is CASILRGRAGDTQYF. As DNA, the CDR3 is TGTGCCAGCATCCTCCGCGGGAGGGCCGGAGATACGCAGTATTTT. The chain recombines TRBV27 with TRBJ2-3; 9 nucleotides agree with TRBD2. This CDR3 comprises 15 residues. Germline V gene data show CDR1 as MNHEY and CDR2 as SMNVEV (reference sequence). J gave up 5 bases and V 7 bases, and 10 bases lay outside the gene matches.